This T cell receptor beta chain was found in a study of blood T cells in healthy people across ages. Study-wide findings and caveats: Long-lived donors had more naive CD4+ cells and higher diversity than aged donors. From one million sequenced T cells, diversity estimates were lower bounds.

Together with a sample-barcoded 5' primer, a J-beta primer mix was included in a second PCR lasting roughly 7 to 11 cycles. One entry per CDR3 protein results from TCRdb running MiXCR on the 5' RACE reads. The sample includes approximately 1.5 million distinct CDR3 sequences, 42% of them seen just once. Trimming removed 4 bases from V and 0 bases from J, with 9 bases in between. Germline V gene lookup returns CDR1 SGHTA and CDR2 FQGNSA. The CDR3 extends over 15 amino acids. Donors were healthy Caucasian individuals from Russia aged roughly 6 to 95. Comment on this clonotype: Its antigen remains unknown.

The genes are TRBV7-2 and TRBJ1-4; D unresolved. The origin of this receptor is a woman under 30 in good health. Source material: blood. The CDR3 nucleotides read TGTGCCAGCAGCTACGACGGTGCAACTAATGAAAAACTGTTTTTT. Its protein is CASSYDGATNEKLFF.